This T cell receptor (beta chain) was sequenced in a study of radiation and T cells in renal cell carcinoma. Study as a whole: Nephrectomy followed 15 Gy stereotactic body radiation by 4 weeks.

The CDR3 runs to 18 residues. Germline V gene lookup returns CDR1 SGHDT and CDR2 YYEEEE. The ends were cut back, 0 bases at V and 1 base at J, with 14 bases in the middle. Findings and limits, study-wide: In blood, top tumor clones expanded by 2 weeks, shrinking by 4. No pretreatment tumor biopsies were available for baseline clonotypes.

Time point here: baseline pretreatment blood. As to treatment: 15 Gy SBRT to primary tumor, nephrectomy 4 weeks later. Radiation-treated patients gave blood at baseline, week 2 and week 4. Only in-frame clones appear in the TCRdb table, and some are missing; sequencing was by immunoSEQ multiplex PCR. Of more than 95,000 clones in the sample, approximately 80% were seen once. With respect to this clone: Its antigen is as yet unknown.

Sequencing used blood, obtained from a patient whose treatment included radiotherapy and nephrectomy. The V and J genes are TRBV5-6 and TRBJ2-6; D is perhaps TRBD1 (5 bases). The origin of this receptor is a woman in her fifties or sixties with renal cell carcinoma. The CDR3: CASSLAVMWTSGANVLTF. The CDR3 nucleotides read TGTGCCAGCAGCTTGGCGGTTATGTGGACATCTGGGGCCAACGTCCTGACTTTC.